The 19 T cell receptor beta chains in this list originate from one sample, sequenced in a study of OX40 agonist ivuxolimab in advanced cancers. The library was prepared using the immunoSEQ multiplex PCR assay. TCRdb re-hosts the immuneACCESS table, in-frame sequences only. Its copies lack some clones; in the studies checked, an unresolved V gene accounts for under half of them, and the cause for the rest is not known. The sample includes about 43,000 clones, with more than 75% observed a single time. The ten largest make up over 9% of the sample. Sequencing was performed on CD4+ or CD8+ T cells sorted from blood, taken in a trial of the OX40 agonist ivuxolimab. These TCRs come from an adult with an advanced solid tumor such as melanoma, head and neck, liver or kidney cancer.

The chain links TRBV5-4 to TRBJ2-7; the match to TRBD2 covers 11 bases. The V gene end was trimmed by 2 bases and the J gene end by 4 bases; junction bases not matched to a gene: 5. Germline CDR1 reads SGHNT; CDR2 reads YYREEE (reference sequence). The CDR3 covers 15 residues. The CDR3 loop reads CASSFGTSGRYEQYF. The DNA of the CDR3 is TGTGCCAGCAGCTTCGGGACTAGCGGTCGGTACGAGCAGTACTTC.

In its sample, this clone was seen once. V and J are TRBV11-2 and TRBJ2-3; 14 positions agree with TRBD2. The CDR3 spans 18 residues. Germline CDR1 and CDR2: SGHAT and FQNNGV. Trimming at V came to 5 bases and at J to 1 base, leaving 8 bases not matched to a gene. DNA of the CDR3: TGTGCCAGCAGCATCCTCGGGACTAGCGGGGGACGCACAGATACGCAGTATTTT. Residues: CASSILGTSGGRTDTQYF.

In its sample, this clone was seen once. The chain couples TRBV5-1 to TRBJ2-3, with 7 bases lining up with TRBD2. V shed 5 bases and J 6 bases; nucleotides not matched to a gene: 15. CDR1 is SGHRS and CDR2 is YFSETQ in the germline V gene. This CDR3 contains 16 residues. The CDR3 sequence is CASSPGVAGPRDTQYF. DNA of the CDR3: TGCGCCAGCAGTCCCGGGGTAGCGGGCCCTAGGGATACGCAGTATTTT.

The rearrangement links TRBV19 to TRBJ2-1; TRBD2 aligns across 8 bases. With 3 bases clipped from V and 8 bases from J, the junction kept 6 bases outside the gene matches. The CDR3 has 14 residues. Germline CDR1 reads LNHDA; CDR2 reads SQIVND (reference sequence). The CDR3 nucleotides read TGTGCCAGTAGTATCATTAGCGGGACTTATGAGCAGTTCTTC. It codes for CASSIISGTYEQFF.

The gene calls are TRBV4-1 and TRBJ2-3; TRBD2 matches at 10 bases. The germline V gene has CDR1 MGHRA and CDR2 YSYEKL. This CDR3 is 16 amino acids long. With 3 bases clipped from V and 1 base from J, the junction kept 4 bases outside the gene matches. CDR3 region: CASSHRAGGRTDTQYF. Written as DNA, the CDR3 is TGCGCCAGCAGCCACCGAGCGGGGGGGCGCACAGATACGCAGTATTTT.

This chain connects TRBV6-6 to TRBJ1-5, with D possibly TRBD1 on 6 matching bases. V dropped 2 bases and J dropped 0 bases, with 8 bases sitting between them. This CDR3 has 15 residues. Per the germline V gene, CDR1 is MNHNY and CDR2 is SVGAGI (reference sequence). CDR3 protein: CASSYRTDSNQPQHF. CDR3 nucleotide sequence: TGTGCCAGCAGTTACAGGACAGATAGCAATCAGCCCCAGCATTTT.

This chain uses TRBV27 with TRBJ1-5, with D maybe TRBD1 (5 bases). CDR1 is MNHEY, CDR2 SMNVEV, per germline (reference sequence). Deletions cut 2 bases from V and 6 bases from J, with 8 bases between. This CDR3 comprises 13 residues. CDR3 bases: TGTGCCAGCAGTTTACAGGGTTTTCAGCCCCAGCATTTT. This sequence encodes CASSLQGFQPQHF.

The gene calls are TRBV6-5 and TRBJ2-1, with 8 bases matching TRBD2. Germline CDR1 and CDR2: MNHEY and SVGAGI. CDR3 length: 13 amino acids. The ends lost 10 bases at V and 7 bases at J; junction bases unmatched: 9. This CDR3 is CATQPGLVNEQFF. In nucleotides, the CDR3 is TGTGCCACCCAGCCGGGACTAGTTAATGAGCAGTTCTTC.

This chain links TRBV6-5 with TRBJ2-5; 8 nucleotides line up with TRBD2. V lost 0 bases to trimming and J lost 1 base; unmatched junction nucleotides: 4. This CDR3 has 16 residues. In germline, CDR1 is MNHEY, CDR2 SVGAGI. CDR3 protein: CASSYSAGGTQETQYF. CDR3 bases: TGTGCCAGCAGTTACTCTGCGGGGGGCACCCAAGAGACCCAGTACTTC.

The V call is TRBV28, the J call TRBJ2-5, with D maybe TRBD1 (6 bases). The CDR3 length is 15 residues. V shed 7 bases and J shed 0 bases, with 15 bases lying between them. Per germline, CDR1 MDHEN and CDR2 SYDVKM. Written as DNA, the CDR3 is TGTGCCAGCACTCCCTTAGACAGGCACCAAGAGACCCAGTACTTC. Protein sequence: CASTPLDRHQETQYF.

This chain links TRBV18 with TRBJ2-1; weak D call: TRBD2 (6 bases). This CDR3 contains 14 residues. CDR1 KGHSH and CDR2 LQKENI come from the germline V gene. V was shortened by 5 bases and J by 7 bases, with 15 bases between the two germline ends. CDR3 nucleotide sequence: TGTGCCAGCTCAGAGACTAGGGGTCTGAATGAGCAGTTCTTC. It encodes CASSETRGLNEQFF.

This chain joins TRBV19 and TRBJ2-7; D may correspond to TRBD1 or TRBD2 (5 bases each). The V end was cut by 1 base, the J end by 4 bases, with 20 bases between. The CDR3 totals 17 residues. The germline V gene has CDR1 LNHDA and CDR2 SQIVND (reference sequence). The CDR3 DNA follows: TGTGCCAGTAGTATAGTCACACCCTCCGGGACGTCTTACGAGCAGTACTTC. Protein: CASSIVTPSGTSYEQYF.

V and J are TRBV7-9 and TRBJ2-1; 8 bases match TRBD1. The germline CDR1 and CDR2 sequences are SEHNR and FQNEAQ (reference sequence). V was pared by 1 base and J by 4 bases, with 3 bases of the junction left unmatched. The CDR3 length is 15 residues. CDR3 region: CASSLGRTGYNEQFF. The CDR3 DNA follows: TGTGCCAGCAGCTTAGGACGGACAGGGTACAATGAGCAGTTCTTC.

The genes are TRBV6-6 and TRBJ2-7, with D uncertain. V dropped 1 base and J dropped 3 bases, with 13 bases sitting between them. This CDR3 is 15 amino acids long. Per germline, CDR1 MNHNY and CDR2 SVGAGI (reference sequence). CDR3 protein: CASSYFPSVGYEQYF. DNA for the CDR3: TGTGCCAGCAGTTACTTCCCGTCGGTCGGCTACGAGCAGTACTTC.

This sequence joins TRBV6-5 and TRBJ2-2; D is unclear. This CDR3 contains 12 residues. Trimming took 10 bases from V and 6 from J, leaving 12 bases between them. CDR1 and CDR2 (germline): MNHEY, SVGAGI. This chain's CDR3 is CATGITSGELFF. CDR3 DNA sequence: TGTGCCACCGGAATCACCTCCGGGGAGCTGTTTTTT.

The J gene is TRBJ2-7, the V gene TRBV4-3, with D possibly TRBD1 on 5 matching bases. V lost 4 bases and J 3 bases, leaving 10 bases between the germline ends. CDR1 and CDR2 (germline): LGHNA, YSLEER. There are 13 residues in the CDR3. CDR3 nucleotide sequence: TGCGCCAGCAGCCTAGGGGAAGGCTACGAGCAGTACTTC. Amino acids: CASSLGEGYEQYF.

This clone was recorded only once. The V and J genes are TRBV27 and TRBJ1-6; 9 bases agree with TRBD1. V shed 6 bases, J shed 9 bases, and the junction held 6 bases outside the gene matches. Germline values: CDR1 MNHEY, CDR2 SMNVEV (reference sequence). The CDR3 has 14 amino acids. The CDR3 loop reads CASRTATGGSPLHF. The DNA for the CDR3 is TGTGCCAGCAGGACTGCGACAGGGGGTTCACCCCTCCACTTT.

This chain uses TRBV2 with TRBJ2-3; D is perhaps TRBD2 (6 bases). Trimming removed 8 bases at V and 2 bases at J, with 14 bases between. The germline gives CDR1 SNHLY, CDR2 FYNNEI. The CDR3 loop spans 14 amino acids. The CDR3 DNA sequence: TGTGCCAGCGGGGCGGGACTCATCACAGATACGCAGTATTTT. As protein: CASGAGLITDTQYF.

This chain uses TRBV9 with TRBJ1-2; TRBD1 might be the D (5 bases). Looked up from germline, CDR1 is SGDLS and CDR2 is YYNGEE. The CDR3 runs 13 residues. The V end lost 3 bases, the J end lost 4 bases, and 10 bases lay between the germline ends. As DNA, the CDR3 is TGTGCCAGCAGCGCCCGGCAGGGCTATGGCTACACCTTC. It yields the protein CASSARQGYGYTF.